The 7 T cell receptor beta chains given below trace back to one sample, sequenced in a study of T cell changes during pregnancy in multiple sclerosis (dated by TCRdb to the late 2010s). Libraries came from the immunoSEQ multiplex PCR assay. TCRdb took this table from immuneACCESS and kept in-frame rearrangements with V and J called. Such tables lack part of the clones; where checked against another copy, unresolved V genes explain under half of the gap, and the rest is unexplained. The sample yields about 40,000 clones; roughly 90% were counted once. Clones ranked in the top ten supply roughly 4.5% of the sample. The material was peripheral blood, obtained in the second trimester of pregnancy. The receptors derive from a female donor in good health, enrolled as a control in a pregnancy study.

The gene calls are TRBV7-9 and TRBJ2-3, with a weak D call TRBD2 (6 bases). CDR3 size: 14 residues. V was pared by 6 bases and J by 2 bases, with 12 bases between. Germline V gene lookup returns CDR1 SEHNR and CDR2 FQNEAQ (reference sequence). In nucleotides, the CDR3 is TGTGCCAGCAGGGCATGGGACTTCACAGATACGCAGTATTTT. It translates to CASRAWDFTDTQYF.

This sequence joins TRBV30 and TRBJ1-6; a possible D gene is TRBD1 (5 bases). This CDR3 spans 14 amino acids. V dropped 4 bases and J dropped 7 bases, with 14 bases sitting between them. The V gene's germline CDR1 is GTSNPN and CDR2 SVGIG (reference sequence). CDR3 sequence: CAWTQGLSNSPLHF. Here the CDR3 DNA reads TGTGCCTGGACCCAGGGACTGTCCAATTCACCCCTCCACTTT.

V gene TRBV18 combines with J gene TRBJ2-3; maybe TRBD1 (6 bases). Between the trimmed V and J ends, which lost 4 bases and 4 bases, there was a span of 12 bases. This CDR3 is built from 14 residues. The germline gives CDR1 KGHSH, CDR2 LQKENI. CDR3 bases: TGTGCCAGCTCACGACAACAGGGATCAGATACGCAGTATTTT. It codes for CASSRQQGSDTQYF. Looking up the rest from reference TRBV18 and TRBJ2-3 gives the full variable domain: NAGVMQNPRHLVRRRGQEARLRCSPMKGHSHVYWYRQLPEEGLKFMVYLQKENIIDESGMPKERFSAEFPKEGPSILRIQQVVRGDSAAYFCASSRQQGSDTQYFGPGTRLTVL.

Here the CDR3 reads CASSPRTGVIEETQYF. In DNA, the CDR3 is TGTGCCAGCAGCCCCCGGACAGGGGTAATTGAAGAGACCCAGTACTTC. The chain employs TRBV6-6 and TRBJ2-5, with 9 nucleotides matching TRBD1. The CDR3 runs to 16 residues. Germline CDR1 and CDR2: MNHNY and SVGAGI (reference sequence). The ends lost 6 bases at V and 3 bases at J; junction bases unmatched: 11.

The chain couples TRBV14 to TRBJ2-3; TRBD2 aligns across 9 bases. The germline gives CDR1 SGHDN, CDR2 FVKESK. J lost 4 bases, V lost 6 bases, and 2 bases had no gene match. This CDR3 contains 13 residues. The CDR3 loop is CASRAGGPDTQYF. The CDR3 region has the DNA TGTGCCAGCAGAGCGGGAGGTCCAGATACGCAGTATTTT.

This clone was picked up one time. This rearrangement joins TRBV6-5 to TRBJ1-3; 8 bases line up with TRBD1. V gave up 5 bases and J gave up 3 bases; unmatched junction bases: 6. The CDR3 loop spans 15 amino acids. Per germline, CDR1 MNHEY and CDR2 SVGAGI. CDR3 sequence reads: CASSPDRGNGNTIYF. As DNA, the CDR3 is TGTGCCAGCAGTCCCGACAGGGGTAATGGAAACACCATATATTTT.

The chain is built from TRBV29-1 and TRBJ1-1; no reliable D call. CDR3 size: 13 residues. V shed 0 bases and J shed 5 bases, with 10 bases lying between them. Germline V gene lookup returns CDR1 SQVTM and CDR2 ANQGSEA. The chain's CDR3 is CSVEDMAITEAFF. The CDR3, as DNA: TGCAGCGTTGAAGATATGGCAATTACTGAAGCTTTCTTT.